This T cell receptor (beta chain) stems from a study of blood T cells in healthy people across ages. Using a J-beta primer mix together with a sample-barcoded 5' primer, a second PCR was run for roughly 7 to 11 cycles. Using its own MiXCR run on the 5' RACE reads, TCRdb lists one record per CDR3 protein. The sample includes 1.5 million to 2 million distinct CDR3 sequences, 28% of them seen just once. CDR1 is SGHRS, CDR2 YFSETQ, per germline. The CDR3 has 15 amino acids. V dropped 2 bases and J dropped 5; count of bases not matched to a gene: 6. The chain employs TRBV5-1 and TRBJ2-3; 9 bases fit TRBD2. Sequencing was carried out using blood. The clonotype was recovered from a woman aged 25 to 39 in good health. The CDR3 here is CASSLSRGGGDTQYF. CDR3 in DNA: TGCGCCAGCAGCTTATCGCGCGGGGGGGGAGATACGCAGTATTTT.